These T cell receptor beta chains were read from a single sample in a study of blood T cell repertoires in COVID-19. TCRdb's copy holds only in-frame clones and misses some; the assay was immunoSEQ multiplex PCR. Of about 77,000 clones detected, around 90% appear once; the ten largest clones hold about 17%. Sequenced input: peripheral blood. The receptors were sampled from a woman at least 80 years old with active or convalescent COVID-19. CDR3s include the opening cysteine and the closing phenylalanine or tryptophan. D genes are given only for firm matches. Rows give clone size only sometimes, using once, few, many, or a class for an expanded clone.

>TRBJ2-1|few|TRBD2|TRBV11-2|16
TGTGCCAGCAGCTTACAAGCGGGGGGGTACTTGGGTGAGCAGTTCTTC
CASSLQAGGYLGEQFF
>TRBJ1-1|-|TRBD1|TRBV5-1|15
TGCGCCAGCAGCATTGACAGGGGGCGGAGGACTGAAGCTTTCTTT
CASSIDRGRRTEAFF
>TRBJ1-5|-|-|TRBV5-5|15
TGTGCCAGCAGCTTGGTTAGGGACACCAATCAGCCCCAGCATTTT
CASSLVRDTNQPQHF
>TRBJ2-3|-|-|TRBV5-6|16
TGTGCCAGCAGCCACCGTACAGTGAGGGTTTTAAATACGCAGTATTTT
CASSHRTVRVLNTQYF
>TRBJ2-7|-|TRBD2|TRBV5-1|15
TGCGCCAGCAGCCCCCTAGCGGGGGGATCCTACGAGCAGTACTTC
CASSPLAGGSYEQYF
>TRBJ1-2|-|TRBD1|TRBV18|15
TGTGCCAGCTCACCATTCCGGGACAGCGTCTATGGCTACACCTTC
CASSPFRDSVYGYTF
>TRBJ1-1|-|-|TRBV9|14
TGTGCCAGCAGCGCCCGTCGTGTGAACACTGAAGCTTTCTTT
CASSARRVNTEAFF
>TRBJ2-5|-|-|TRBV4-1|20
TGCGCCAGCAGCCAAGACGTAAGGGGGACAGTGGGAGGAGGTGGAGAGACCCAGTACTTC
CASSQDVRGTVGGGGETQYF
>TRBJ2-2|-|TRBD1|TRBV27|16
TGTGCCAGCAGTCCAGGACAGGGGGCAATGACCGGGGAGCTGTTTTTT
CASSPGQGAMTGELFF
>TRBJ2-7|-|-|TRBV2|13
TGTGCCAGCAGTCGTAGGGGCTCCTACGAGCAGTACTTC
CASSRRGSYEQYF
>TRBJ1-5|-|-|TRBV7-9|15
TGTGCCAGCAGCTTAGGTGGGGCGGTTAATCAGCCCCAGCATTTT
CASSLGGAVNQPQHF
>TRBJ1-3|-|-|TRBV7-3|16
TGTGCCAGCAGCTTAAATGGCCTCCTCTCTGGAAACACCATATATTTT
CASSLNGLLSGNTIYF
>TRBJ1-3|-|-|TRBV5-6|15
TGTGCCAGCAGCTTGGGTAGCCTCTCTGGAAACACCATATATTTT
CASSLGSLSGNTIYF
>TRBJ1-1|-|-|TRBV2|15
TGTGCCAGCAGCCCAATTCGGGACATGAACACTGAAGCTTTCTTT
CASSPIRDMNTEAFF
>TRBJ1-4|-|TRBD1|TRBV10-3|14
TGTGCCATCAGGCACGGGACAGGGGATGAAAAACTGTTTTTT
CAIRHGTGDEKLFF
>TRBJ1-2|-|-|TRBV19|12
TGTGCCAGCCGACAGGCCTACTATGGCTACACCTTC
CASRQAYYGYTF
>TRBJ1-1|-|-|TRBV9|13
TGTGCCAGCAGCGTAGCTTTAACAGGAGAAGCTTTCTTT
CASSVALTGEAFF
>TRBJ1-2|-|-|TRBV5-1|13
TGCGCCAGCAGCTTGCTCAGGGGTCTTGGCTACACCTTC
CASSLLRGLGYTF
>TRBJ1-1|-|TRBD1|TRBV5-6|18
TGTGCCAGCACCGACCTAAAGCAGGGGGCGCGAAGGAACACTGAAGCTTTCTTT
CASTDLKQGARRNTEAFF
>TRBJ1-5|few|-|TRBV7-2|14
TGTGCCAGCAGCTCGACAGATAGCAATCAGCCCCAGCATTTT
CASSSTDSNQPQHF
>TRBJ1-2|-|-|TRBV28|17
TGTGCCAGCAGTTTATACCCCCCGACAGGAAAGGATGGGGGCTACACCTTC
CASSLYPPTGKDGGYTF
>TRBJ1-1|-|-|TRBV6-5|15
TGTGCCAGCAGTTACTCGACCCTTGGGGCCACTGAAGCTTTCTTT
CASSYSTLGATEAFF
>TRBJ2-7|-|TRBD2|TRBV5-1|17
TGCGCCAGCAGCCCCCTCGGGGGGGCGCAGAGATCCGGCGAGCAGTACTTC
CASSPLGGAQRSGEQYF
>TRBJ1-4|-|TRBD1|TRBV7-9|15
TGTGCCAGCAGTCTAACCGGGACAGGGAATGAAAAACTGTTTTTT
CASSLTGTGNEKLFF
>TRBJ2-2|-|TRBD1|TRBV7-2|15
TGTGCCAGCAGCCAGCGGACAGGGAACGCCGGGGAGCTGTTTTTT
CASSQRTGNAGELFF
>TRBJ1-1|-|-|TRBV19|14
TGTGCCAGTAGTATCCGGACAGAGAACACTGAAGCTTTCTTT
CASSIRTENTEAFF
>TRBJ1-4|-|TRBD1|TRBV27|14
TGTGCCAGCAGGGACAGGGGTTTAAGCGAAAAACTGTTTTTT
CASRDRGLSEKLFF
>TRBJ1-2|-|-|TRBV4-2|14
TGTGCCAGCAGCACACAGGGTTTTAGCTATGGCTACACCTTC
CASSTQGFSYGYTF
>TRBJ1-5|-|-|TRBV15|17
TGTGCCACCAGCAGTGGTACCACAGGTTTTAGCAATCAGCCCCAGCATTTT
CATSSGTTGFSNQPQHF
>TRBJ1-5|-|-|TRBV4-3|15
TGCGCCAGCAGCCAAGTCCTGGGGGGGAATCAGCCCCAGCATTTT
CASSQVLGGNQPQHF
>TRBJ2-7|-|-|TRBV7-2|14
TGTGCCAGCGTCGGCGGGGGCCCCTCCTACGAGCAGTACTTC
CASVGGGPSYEQYF
>TRBJ1-4|-|-|TRBV28|17
TGTGCCAGCAGATTTTCGCCACACAGGGCAACTAATGAAAAACTGTTTTTT
CASRFSPHRATNEKLFF
>TRBJ2-1|-|-|TRBV4-3|16
TGCGCCAGCAGCCAAGACTACGGGGACACCTACAATGAGCAGTTCTTC
CASSQDYGDTYNEQFF
>TRBJ2-1|-|TRBD2|TRBV27|17
TGTGCCAGCAGTTTCGGGACTAGCCTTGGGACTTACAATGAGCAGTTCTTC
CASSFGTSLGTYNEQFF
>TRBJ1-6|-|-|TRBV28|15
TGTGCCAGCAGTTTATTCCAGGGAAATAATTCACCCCTCCACTTT
CASSLFQGNNSPLHF
>TRBJ1-1|-|TRBD1|TRBV19|15
TGTGCCAGTATTTCCCCCGGGACAGGGGGTACTGAAGCTTTCTTT
CASISPGTGGTEAFF
>TRBJ2-5|-|-|TRBV27|19
TGTGCCAGCAGTTTATCTTCTACAGGGCACTTCGCCAAGTTAGAGACCCAGTACTTC
CASSLSSTGHFAKLETQYF